This T cell receptor (beta chain) was recovered during a study of shared clonotypes between healthy human individuals. Produced via immunoSEQ multiplex PCR; TCRdb's table is partial and in-frame only. The table has about 2.3 million clones, roughly 92% seen once; the top ten hold 0.3% to 0.4%. The CDR3 has 17 amino acids. CDR1 is SGDLS and CDR2 is YYNGEE in the germline V gene. The trim removed 3 bases at V and 3 bases at J, leaving 8 bases unmatched. The sequenced sample was naive CD4+ T cells from PBMCs. Subset specified: CD45RA+ positively selected. The clonotype was recovered from a man younger than 30 in good health. Some clones in this sample may be carry-over from other donors' samples. The rearrangement joins TRBV9 to TRBJ2-2, with 10 bases that match TRBD1. This chain's CDR3 is CASSAGIGTGDTGELFF. The CDR3 coding sequence is TGTGCCAGCAGCGCTGGAATAGGGACAGGGGACACCGGGGAGCTGTTTTTT.